This T cell receptor beta chain is drawn from a study of response to subunit inactivated influenza vaccine. Using its own MiXCR run on the RT-PCR reads, TCRdb lists one record per CDR3 protein. This table has 650,000 to 800,000 distinct CDR3 sequences, roughly 13% appearing once. V lost 3 bases and J lost 6, with 8 bases in between. The CDR3 is made up of 13 amino acids. Study-wide points: It was the authors' suggestion that each seasonal influenza vaccination recruits few new T cells.

This clonotype was observed a few times. The antigen remains undetermined. Sequencing was performed on PBMCs from blood, taken around 14 days before vaccination. The chain couples TRBV12-3 or TRBV12-4 to TRBJ2-2; D possibly matches TRBD1 or TRBD2 (5 bases each). This TCR came from a man aged 50 to 60 who received an inactivated influenza vaccine. The CDR3 DNA reads TGTGCCAGCAGTTTTGAGGGGCCCGGGGAGCTGTTTTTT. Its translation: CASSFEGPGELFF.